This TCR beta chain was obtained from a study of blood T cell repertoires in COVID-19 (dated by TCRdb to 2020 to 2022). Regarding the study in general: Samples covering the acute and convalescent phases of COVID-19 were provided by collaborators in the United States, Italy and Spain. The prospective study material was composed of cDNA or gDNA derived from T cells, B-cell-depleted T cells, or PBMCs. The dataset comprised deeply sampled blood TCRbeta repertoires from subjects exposed to, actively infected with, or recovered from COVID-19. The repertoires were released in a freely available public database intended as a resource for research on the immune response to SARS-CoV-2. The samples were drawn from two sources: the first 160 participants of the ongoing ImmuneRACE study, and fewer than 1,500 subjects contributed by 6 global collaborators. The sample metadata nearly always contained a de-identified subject ID, COVID-19 status, age in years and sex. Where HLA class I and class II types were available, the types were taken from metadata supplied by the sample provider, not from assay-based typing.

Broad study findings and their caveats: The amount of clinical and demographic metadata varied by source and participant and was provided uncurated.

A note on this clone: Its cognate antigen has yet to be identified. No much larger clone is present one base from it, and per-base qualities are unavailable.

Each collaborating institution followed its own protocols to collect whole blood in K2EDTA tubes. For TCRbeta analysis, collaborator samples were shipped as frozen whole blood, as isolated PBMCs, or as DNA extracted from either sample type. TCRbeta CDR3 regions were amplified from genomic DNA using the immunoSEQ Assay, a bias-controlled multiplex PCR. The source study handled its data this way. The number of nucleated cells in each sample was estimated by amplification of reference gene primers within the assay. Sequence reads were collapsed and filtered to measure the absolute abundance of every unique TCRbeta CDR3 rearrangement. For each sample, productive Simpson clonality was calculated as the square root of Simpson's diversity index across productive rearrangements. TCRdb obtained this table from immuneACCESS and retained in-frame rearrangements with V and J assigned. These tables miss some clones; where compared with another copy, unresolved V genes account for less than half of the shortfall, and the remainder is unexplained. V, J and clone size are those of that table, while D and trimming were read from the DNA. This sample has around 200,000 clones in its table, and 65% to 90% of those were observed once. Together, the top ten hold 5.5% to 7% of the sample.

The germline V gene sets CDR1 to SGHVS and CDR2 to FQNEAQ. The CDR3 measures 14 amino acids from cysteine to phenylalanine. The entry retains the CDR3 DNA only, 42 bases that are in frame from base 1. V is pruned by 5 bases and J by 4 bases, leaving 7 bases of the junction without a gene match. The chain is encoded by TRBV7-8 joined to TRBJ2-7; TRBD1 lines up with 8 middle nucleotides. The TCR originated in a man aged 80 or over with acute or convalescent COVID-19. The sample comprised peripheral blood. The CDR3 in this case is CASSVDRGVYEQYF. The nucleotide sequence reads as follows: TGTGCCAGCAGCGTCGACAGGGGAGTTTACGAGCAGTACTTC. The variable domain in full, with residues beyond the CDR3 obtained from the reference TRBV7-8 and TRBJ2-7 genes, is GAGVSQSPRYKVAKRGQDVALRCDPISGHVSLFWYQQALGQGPEFLTYFQNEAQLDKSGLPSDRFFAERPEGSVSTLKIQRTQQEDSAVYLCASSVDRGVYEQYFGPGTRLTVT.